A selection of T cell receptor beta chains follows, all from one sample in a study of shared clonotypes between healthy human individuals. Method: immunoSEQ multiplex PCR; TCRdb's copy keeps in-frame clones and lacks some. Of some 2 million clones listed, 85% to 95% are singletons. The sequencing sample was made of naive CD8+ T cells sorted from blood. These TCRs come from a young man in good health. Both conserved end residues are part of each CDR3. A D gene is named only where the DNA matches it firmly. Only some rows state a clone size, as once, few, many or a class for expanded clones.

cdr3_length: 13; j_call: TRBJ1-1; clone_size: NA; v_call: TRBV7-9; d_call: NA; cdr3_aa: CASSPSSSGGAFF; cdr3_nt: TGTGCCAGCAGCCCGTCGAGTTCCGGAGGGGCTTTCTTT
cdr3_length: 15; j_call: TRBJ2-1; clone_size: NA; v_call: TRBV30; d_call: NA; cdr3_aa: CAWGVAPPRDHEQFF; cdr3_nt: TGTGCCTGGGGTGTAGCCCCTCCTAGGGACCATGAGCAGTTCTTC
cdr3_length: 15; j_call: TRBJ2-5; clone_size: NA; v_call: TRBV6-5; d_call: NA; cdr3_aa: CASSYVGAPSETQYF; cdr3_nt: TGTGCCAGCAGTTACGTGGGGGCGCCTTCCGAGACCCAGTACTTC
cdr3_length: 16; j_call: TRBJ1-4; clone_size: NA; v_call: TRBV4-3; d_call: NA; cdr3_aa: CASSHNREGLNEKLFF; cdr3_nt: TGCGCCAGCAGCCATAACAGGGAAGGATTAAATGAAAAACTGTTTTTT
cdr3_length: 14; j_call: TRBJ2-2; clone_size: NA; v_call: TRBV5-1; d_call: NA; cdr3_aa: CASSLGANTGELFF; cdr3_nt: TGCGCCAGCAGCTTGGGGGCGAACACCGGGGAGCTGTTTTTT
cdr3_length: 16; j_call: TRBJ2-7; clone_size: once; v_call: TRBV6-5; d_call: NA; cdr3_aa: CASSYSKGQTSYEQYF; cdr3_nt: TGTGCCAGCAGTTACTCGAAAGGGCAAACATCCTACGAGCAGTACTTC
cdr3_length: 16; j_call: TRBJ2-7; clone_size: NA; v_call: TRBV7-9; d_call: TRBD2; cdr3_aa: CASSLVQAGVGYEQYF; cdr3_nt: TGTGCCAGCAGCTTAGTTCAAGCGGGAGTAGGCTACGAGCAGTACTTC
cdr3_length: 13; j_call: TRBJ1-1; clone_size: NA; v_call: TRBV30; d_call: NA; cdr3_aa: CAWSERGNTEAFF; cdr3_nt: TGTGCCTGGAGCGAGAGGGGAAACACTGAAGCTTTCTTT
cdr3_length: 14; j_call: TRBJ2-5; clone_size: NA; v_call: TRBV7-7; d_call: NA; cdr3_aa: CASSLARAQETQYF; cdr3_nt: TGTGCTAGCAGCTTAGCCCGGGCCCAAGAGACCCAGTACTTC
cdr3_length: 12; j_call: TRBJ2-7; clone_size: NA; v_call: TRBV28; d_call: TRBD1; cdr3_aa: CASDRGRREQYF; cdr3_nt: TGTGCCAGTGACAGGGGGCGTCGAGAGCAGTACTTC
cdr3_length: 15; j_call: TRBJ2-5; clone_size: NA; v_call: TRBV7-6; d_call: TRBD1; cdr3_aa: CASSPPQGARETQYF; cdr3_nt: TGTGCCAGCAGCCCTCCCCAGGGGGCGAGAGAGACCCAGTACTTC
cdr3_length: 15; j_call: TRBJ2-5; clone_size: NA; v_call: TRBV5-6; d_call: TRBD1; cdr3_aa: CASSWETGGWETQYF; cdr3_nt: TGTGCCAGCAGCTGGGAAACAGGGGGCTGGGAGACCCAGTACTTC
cdr3_length: 13; j_call: TRBJ1-4; clone_size: NA; v_call: TRBV30; d_call: NA; cdr3_aa: CAWDSYTNEKLFF; cdr3_nt: TGTGCCTGGGACAGTTATACTAATGAAAAACTGTTTTTT
cdr3_length: 12; j_call: TRBJ1-2; clone_size: NA; v_call: TRBV11-3; d_call: NA; cdr3_aa: CASREGQGGYTF; cdr3_nt: TGTGCCAGCAGGGAAGGGCAAGGAGGCTACACCTTC
cdr3_length: 15; j_call: TRBJ2-5; clone_size: NA; v_call: TRBV6-5; d_call: TRBD2; cdr3_aa: CASSYSSGGGETQYF; cdr3_nt: TGTGCCAGCAGTTACTCGAGCGGGGGTGGGGAGACCCAGTACTTC
cdr3_length: 15; j_call: TRBJ2-1; clone_size: NA; v_call: TRBV7-2; d_call: NA; cdr3_aa: CASSFAENDPNEQFF; cdr3_nt: TGTGCCAGCAGCTTTGCGGAAAACGATCCGAATGAGCAGTTCTTC
cdr3_length: 18; j_call: TRBJ2-2; clone_size: NA; v_call: TRBV7-8; d_call: NA; cdr3_aa: CASSLPQSDSQNTGELFF; cdr3_nt: TGTGCCAGCAGCTTACCCCAAAGTGACAGTCAGAACACCGGGGAGCTGTTTTTT
cdr3_length: 13; j_call: TRBJ2-2; clone_size: NA; v_call: TRBV27; d_call: TRBD2; cdr3_aa: CASVAGDTGELFF; cdr3_nt: TGTGCCAGCGTAGCGGGGGACACCGGGGAGCTGTTTTTT
cdr3_length: 14; j_call: TRBJ1-4; clone_size: NA; v_call: TRBV13; d_call: NA; cdr3_aa: CASSLGRGTEKLFF; cdr3_nt: TGTGCCAGCAGCTTAGGGAGGGGGACTGAAAAACTGTTTTTT
cdr3_length: 14; j_call: TRBJ2-1; clone_size: NA; v_call: TRBV11-2; d_call: NA; cdr3_aa: CASSSNGGYNEQFF; cdr3_nt: TGTGCCAGCAGCTCCAATGGGGGATACAATGAGCAGTTCTTC
cdr3_length: 17; j_call: TRBJ1-5; clone_size: NA; v_call: TRBV7-9; d_call: NA; cdr3_aa: CASSLVGLGDSNQPQHF; cdr3_nt: TGTGCCAGCAGCTTAGTCGGTCTAGGGGATAGCAATCAGCCCCAGCATTTT
cdr3_length: 14; j_call: TRBJ1-5; clone_size: NA; v_call: TRBV11-2; d_call: NA; cdr3_aa: CASSLLGGNQPQHF; cdr3_nt: TGTGCCAGCAGCTTATTAGGCGGCAATCAGCCCCAGCATTTT
cdr3_length: 15; j_call: TRBJ2-7; clone_size: NA; v_call: TRBV27; d_call: TRBD2; cdr3_aa: CASSRLAGAWVEQYF; cdr3_nt: TGTGCCAGCAGTAGATTAGCGGGGGCCTGGGTGGAGCAGTACTTC
cdr3_length: 17; j_call: TRBJ2-7; clone_size: NA; v_call: TRBV13; d_call: NA; cdr3_aa: CASSLTEGRDSSYEQYF; cdr3_nt: TGTGCCAGCAGCTTAACAGAGGGGCGGGATAGCTCCTACGAGCAGTACTTC
cdr3_length: 16; j_call: TRBJ2-5; clone_size: NA; v_call: TRBV7-3; d_call: NA; cdr3_aa: CASSPIAQGGRETQYF; cdr3_nt: TGTGCCAGCAGCCCTATTGCCCAGGGGGGCAGAGAGACCCAGTACTTC
cdr3_length: 12; j_call: TRBJ2-7; clone_size: NA; v_call: TRBV2; d_call: TRBD2; cdr3_aa: CASSQGGVEQYF; cdr3_nt: TGTGCCAGCAGCCAGGGAGGGGTAGAGCAGTACTTC
cdr3_length: 13; j_call: TRBJ2-7; clone_size: once; v_call: TRBV11-2; d_call: NA; cdr3_aa: CASKTEGAYEQYF; cdr3_nt: TGTGCCAGCAAAACGGAGGGGGCCTACGAGCAGTACTTC
cdr3_length: 16; j_call: TRBJ2-2; clone_size: NA; v_call: TRBV7-2; d_call: TRBD1; cdr3_aa: CASSSGSYRGMGELFF; cdr3_nt: TGTGCCAGCAGCTCGGGTTCCTACAGGGGAATGGGGGAGCTGTTTTTT
cdr3_length: 12; j_call: TRBJ2-5; clone_size: NA; v_call: TRBV9; d_call: NA; cdr3_aa: CASSVGQETQYF; cdr3_nt: TGTGCCAGCAGCGTTGGCCAAGAGACCCAGTACTTC
cdr3_length: 17; j_call: TRBJ2-6; clone_size: NA; v_call: TRBV13; d_call: NA; cdr3_aa: CASSSLMEGSGANVLTF; cdr3_nt: TGTGCCAGCAGCTCCTTGATGGAGGGCTCTGGGGCCAACGTCCTGACTTTC
cdr3_length: 16; j_call: TRBJ2-7; clone_size: NA; v_call: TRBV18; d_call: TRBD1; cdr3_aa: CASSPTPGQGYYEQYF; cdr3_nt: TGTGCCAGCTCACCAACCCCGGGACAGGGATACTACGAGCAGTACTTC
cdr3_length: 16; j_call: TRBJ1-1; clone_size: NA; v_call: TRBV7-8; d_call: NA; cdr3_aa: CASSSREPSMNTEAFF; cdr3_nt: TGTGCCAGCAGCTCCCGGGAGCCATCCATGAACACTGAAGCTTTCTTT
cdr3_length: 14; j_call: TRBJ1-5; clone_size: NA; v_call: TRBV27; d_call: TRBD1; cdr3_aa: CASSRTGGNQPQHF; cdr3_nt: TGTGCCAGCAGCCGGACAGGGGGCAATCAGCCCCAGCATTTT
cdr3_length: 13; j_call: TRBJ2-7; clone_size: NA; v_call: TRBV5-1; d_call: NA; cdr3_aa: CASRLDPPYEQYF; cdr3_nt: TGCGCCAGCAGACTGGACCCTCCCTACGAGCAGTACTTC
cdr3_length: 16; j_call: TRBJ2-1; clone_size: NA; v_call: TRBV7-2; d_call: TRBD2; cdr3_aa: CASSLDSGIAYNEQFF; cdr3_nt: TGTGCCAGCAGCTTAGATAGCGGGATTGCCTACAATGAGCAGTTCTTC
cdr3_length: 19; j_call: TRBJ1-6; clone_size: NA; v_call: TRBV4-1; d_call: NA; cdr3_aa: CASSQDPDGVTLGNSPLHF; cdr3_nt: TGCGCCAGCAGCCAGGATCCGGACGGGGTAACCCTAGGAAATTCACCCCTCCACTTT
cdr3_length: 14; j_call: TRBJ2-5; clone_size: NA; v_call: TRBV6-6; d_call: NA; cdr3_aa: CATSPEFEAETQYF; cdr3_nt: TGTGCCACCTCGCCTGAGTTCGAGGCAGAGACCCAGTACTTC
cdr3_length: 14; j_call: TRBJ2-7; clone_size: NA; v_call: TRBV7-2; d_call: NA; cdr3_aa: CASSLGWGGYEQYF; cdr3_nt: TGTGCCAGCAGCTTAGGGTGGGGAGGCTACGAGCAGTACTTC
cdr3_length: 13; j_call: TRBJ2-7; clone_size: NA; v_call: TRBV19; d_call: NA; cdr3_aa: CASSMGHGYEQYF; cdr3_nt: TGTGCCAGTAGTATGGGTCACGGCTACGAGCAGTACTTC
cdr3_length: 15; j_call: TRBJ1-1; clone_size: NA; v_call: TRBV7-9; d_call: TRBD1; cdr3_aa: CASSSSWTGETEAFF; cdr3_nt: TGTGCCAGCAGCTCCTCCTGGACAGGGGAAACTGAAGCTTTCTTT
cdr3_length: 14; j_call: TRBJ1-5; clone_size: NA; v_call: TRBV9; d_call: NA; cdr3_aa: CASSVEGESQPQHF; cdr3_nt: TGTGCCAGCAGCGTAGAAGGGGAGAGTCAGCCCCAGCATTTT
cdr3_length: 15; j_call: TRBJ2-5; clone_size: NA; v_call: TRBV6-5; d_call: TRBD2; cdr3_aa: CASSYSPGGAETQYF; cdr3_nt: TGTGCCAGCAGTTACTCCCCCGGGGGGGCCGAGACCCAGTACTTC